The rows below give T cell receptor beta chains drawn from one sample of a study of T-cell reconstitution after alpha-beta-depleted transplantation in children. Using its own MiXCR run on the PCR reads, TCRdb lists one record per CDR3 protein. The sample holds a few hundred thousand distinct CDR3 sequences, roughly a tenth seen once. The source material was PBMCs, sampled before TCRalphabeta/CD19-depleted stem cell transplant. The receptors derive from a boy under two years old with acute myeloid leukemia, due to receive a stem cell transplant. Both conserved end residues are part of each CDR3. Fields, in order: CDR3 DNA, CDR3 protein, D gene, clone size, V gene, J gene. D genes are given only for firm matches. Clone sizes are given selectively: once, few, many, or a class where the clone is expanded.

TGTGCCAGCAGTCCGACAGGCACGAAGAAAGAGACCCAGTACTTC	CASSPTGTKKETQYF	-	many	TRBV12-3/TRBV12-4	TRBJ2-5
TGTGCCAGCAGCCCTCACAAAAACATTCAGTACTTC	CASSPHKNIQYF	-	many	TRBV6-5	TRBJ2-4
TGTGCCAGCAGTCCCGGGGGTGCGGGACCGATAAATCAGCCCCAGCATTTT	CASSPGGAGPINQPQHF	-	many	TRBV28	TRBJ1-5
TGTGCCAGCAGACCGGGCCCGAGCACAGATACGCAGTATTTT	CASRPGPSTDTQYF	-	once	TRBV11-2	TRBJ2-3
TGCAGTGTCCGGGGGGGACAGGGATACGAGCAGTACTTC	CSVRGGQGYEQYF	-	-	TRBV20-1	TRBJ2-7
TGTGCCAGCTTCCAATGGATGCCTGGGACAGGGGAGACCGGGGAGCTGTTTTTT	CASFQWMPGTGETGELFF	TRBD1	many	TRBV27	TRBJ2-2
TGTGCCACCAGAGGAGTAGCGGGAGGCGGTACGCAGTATTTT	CATRGVAGGGTQYF	TRBD2	-	TRBV6-2/TRBV6-3	TRBJ2-3
TGCAGTGCTAGGACAGGCTCAAGCTCCTACGAGCAGTACTTC	CSARTGSSSYEQYF	-	-	TRBV20-1	TRBJ2-7
TGTGCCAGCTCACGAGGGTTCAGGGTGTCCTACTACAATGAGCAGTTCTTC	CASSRGFRVSYYNEQFF	-	few	TRBV18	TRBJ2-1
TGTGCCAGCAGCTTCACAGGGTTGAGAGAGACCCAGTACTTC	CASSFTGLRETQYF	-	-	TRBV7-6	TRBJ2-5
TGTGCCATCAGTGAGTCGGGAGGACAGGGTCCGACCCAGTACTTC	CAISESGGQGPTQYF	TRBD1	many	TRBV10-3	TRBJ2-5
TGCAGCGTTGAGACTAGCGGCTTCACAGATACGCAGTATTTT	CSVETSGFTDTQYF	TRBD2	many	TRBV29-1	TRBJ2-3
TGTGCCAGCAGTTTATCGGCGGGGGGGCCGGGGGGCTATGGCTACACCTTC	CASSLSAGGPGGYGYTF	-	few	TRBV28	TRBJ1-2
TGCAGTGCTAGACGGGGGGAGGACATTCAGTACTTC	CSARRGEDIQYF	TRBD2	-	TRBV20-1	TRBJ2-4
TGTGCCAGCAGTGGAATCAGGGGAAACACTGAAGCTTTCTTT	CASSGIRGNTEAFF	-	many	TRBV7-2	TRBJ1-1
TGCGCCAGCAGGGGGGACAGCAACTATGGCTACACCTTC	CASRGDSNYGYTF	TRBD1	many	TRBV5-1	TRBJ1-2
TGTGCCAGCAGTTTAGGGACTACCCGGGAGACCCAGTACTTC	CASSLGTTRETQYF	-	-	TRBV12-3/TRBV12-4	TRBJ2-5
TGTGCCAGCATAGAGGGACAGGGGGCCTCAGATACGCAGTATTTT	CASIEGQGASDTQYF	TRBD1	many	TRBV12-3/TRBV12-4	TRBJ2-3